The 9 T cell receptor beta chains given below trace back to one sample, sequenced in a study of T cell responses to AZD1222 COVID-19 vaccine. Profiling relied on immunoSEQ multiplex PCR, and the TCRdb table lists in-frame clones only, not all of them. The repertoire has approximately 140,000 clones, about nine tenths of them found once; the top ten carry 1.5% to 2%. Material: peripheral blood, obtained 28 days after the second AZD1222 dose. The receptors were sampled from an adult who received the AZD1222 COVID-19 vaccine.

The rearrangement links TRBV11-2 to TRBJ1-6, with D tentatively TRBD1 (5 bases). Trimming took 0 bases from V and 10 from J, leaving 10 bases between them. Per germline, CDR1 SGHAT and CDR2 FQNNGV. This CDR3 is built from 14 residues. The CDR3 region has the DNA TGTGCCAGCAGCTTAGATCTGGGACTGTCACCCCTCCACTTT. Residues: CASSLDLGLSPLHF.

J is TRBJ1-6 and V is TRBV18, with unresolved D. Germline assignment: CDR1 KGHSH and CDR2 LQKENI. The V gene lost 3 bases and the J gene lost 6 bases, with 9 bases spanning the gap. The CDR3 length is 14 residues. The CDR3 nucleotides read TGTGCCAGCTCACCGAGCCTATCTAATTCACCCCTCCACTTT. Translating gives CASSPSLSNSPLHF.

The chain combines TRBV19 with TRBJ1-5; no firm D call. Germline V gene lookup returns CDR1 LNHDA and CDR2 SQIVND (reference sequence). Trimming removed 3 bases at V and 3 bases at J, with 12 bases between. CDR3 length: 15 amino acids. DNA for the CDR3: TGTGCCAGTAGTATCCCGTTAGGAATCAATCAGCCCCAGCATTTT. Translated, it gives CASSIPLGINQPQHF. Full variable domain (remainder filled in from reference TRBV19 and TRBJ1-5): DGGITQSPKYLFRKEGQNVTLSCEQNLNHDAMYWYRQDPGQGLRLIYYSQIVNDFQKGDIAEGYSVSREKKESFPLTVTSAQKNPTAFYLCASSIPLGINQPQHFGDGTRLSIL.

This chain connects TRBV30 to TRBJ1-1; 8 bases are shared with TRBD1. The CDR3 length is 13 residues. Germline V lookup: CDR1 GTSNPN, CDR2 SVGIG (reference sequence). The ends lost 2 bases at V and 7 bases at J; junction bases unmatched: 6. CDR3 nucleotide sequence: TGTGCCTGGAGTCACTCAGGGGGCATTGAAGCTTTCTTT. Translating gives CAWSHSGGIEAFF. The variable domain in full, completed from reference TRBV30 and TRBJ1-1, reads SQTIHQWPATLVQPVGSPLSLECTVEGTSNPNLYWYRQAAGRGLQLLFYSVGIGQISSEVPQNLSASRPQDRQFILSSKKLLLSDSGFYLCAWSHSGGIEAFFGQGTRLTVV.

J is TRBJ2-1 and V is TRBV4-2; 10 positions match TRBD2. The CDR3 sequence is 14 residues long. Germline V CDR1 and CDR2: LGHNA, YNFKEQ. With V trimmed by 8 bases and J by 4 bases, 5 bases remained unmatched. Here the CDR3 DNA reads TGTGCCAGCGGATGGACTAGCGGATACAATGAGCAGTTCTTC. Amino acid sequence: CASGWTSGYNEQFF.

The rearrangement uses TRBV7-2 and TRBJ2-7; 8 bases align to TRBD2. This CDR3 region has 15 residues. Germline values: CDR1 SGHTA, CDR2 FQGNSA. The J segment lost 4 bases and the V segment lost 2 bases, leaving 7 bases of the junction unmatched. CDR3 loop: CASSLSSGSLYEQYF. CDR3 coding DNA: TGTGCCAGCAGCTTATCGAGCGGGAGTCTTTACGAGCAGTACTTC.

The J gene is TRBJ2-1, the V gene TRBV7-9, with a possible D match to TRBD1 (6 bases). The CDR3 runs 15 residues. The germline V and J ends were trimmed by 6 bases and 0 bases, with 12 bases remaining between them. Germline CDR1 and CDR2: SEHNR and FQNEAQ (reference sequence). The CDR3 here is CASSTTGSSYNEQFF. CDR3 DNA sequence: TGTGCCAGCAGTACAACAGGGAGCTCCTACAATGAGCAGTTCTTC.

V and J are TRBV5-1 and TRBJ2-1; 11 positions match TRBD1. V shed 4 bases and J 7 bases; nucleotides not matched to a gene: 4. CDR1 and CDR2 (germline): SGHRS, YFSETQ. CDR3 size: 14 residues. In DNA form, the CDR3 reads TGCGCCAGCAGCCATGGACAGGGGGCAAATGAGCAGTTCTTC. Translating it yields CASSHGQGANEQFF.

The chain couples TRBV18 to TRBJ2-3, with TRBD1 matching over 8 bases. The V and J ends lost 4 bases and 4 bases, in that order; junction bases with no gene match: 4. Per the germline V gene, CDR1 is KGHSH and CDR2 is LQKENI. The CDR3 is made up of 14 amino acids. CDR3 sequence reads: CASSRGQGPDTQYF. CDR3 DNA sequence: TGTGCCAGCTCACGAGGACAGGGCCCAGATACGCAGTATTTT. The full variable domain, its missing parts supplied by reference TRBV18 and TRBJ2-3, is NAGVMQNPRHLVRRRGQEARLRCSPMKGHSHVYWYRQLPEEGLKFMVYLQKENIIDESGMPKERFSAEFPKEGPSILRIQQVVRGDSAAYFCASSRGQGPDTQYFGPGTRLTVL.